The 3 T cell receptor beta chains presented below share a single source sample, sequenced in a study of blood T cell repertoires in COVID-19. Profiling relied on immunoSEQ multiplex PCR, and the TCRdb table lists in-frame clones only, not all of them. Of just over 150,000 clones listed, about 88% are singletons. Sequenced sample: peripheral blood. The receptor source for this set is a woman aged 70 to 79 with acute or convalescent COVID-19.

Notes on this clone: The sample has other DNA sequences that encode this CDR3 too. This chain uses TRBV15 with TRBJ2-5; D may be TRBD1 (6 bases). Deletions cut 0 bases from V and 5 bases from J, with 7 bases between. The CDR3 spans 13 residues. Looked up from germline, CDR1 is LNHNV and CDR2 is YYDKDF (reference sequence). The CDR3 DNA sequence: TGTGCCACCAGCAGAGACAGGGGTGAGACCCAGTACTTC. Translation gives CATSRDRGETQYF.

CDR3 protein: CASSQRTGGAKYSPLHF. The CDR3 nucleotides read TGTGCCAGCAGCCAACGGACAGGGGGCGCCAAATATTCACCCCTCCACTTT. The chain employs TRBV3-1 (or the pseudogene TRBV3-2) and TRBJ1-6; TRBD1 matches 11 bases. This CDR3 is 17 amino acids long. Germline lookup yields CDR1 LGHDT and CDR2 YNNKEL (reference sequence). The trim removed 2 bases at V and 8 bases at J, leaving 8 bases unmatched.

This sequence joins TRBV5-1 and TRBJ1-2, with 11 bases fitting TRBD1. The CDR3 is 13 residues long. V lost 6 bases to trimming and J lost 8 bases; unmatched junction nucleotides: 6. Germline V lookup: CDR1 SGHRS, CDR2 YFSETQ. CDR3 residues: CASKSGQGDGYTF. The CDR3 bases are TGCGCCAGCAAATCGGGACAGGGGGACGGCTACACCTTC.